The clone carrying this TCR beta chain came up a few times. Its specificity is unknown. The time point: persistent/refractory GD, antithyroid drugs over 5 years with positive TRAb. RNA from PBMCs was the source of the TCR library. These data are taken from a study of regulatory T cells in long-lasting Graves disease. Study-level findings and limits: The TCR repertoire of persistent Graves' patients was less diverse than that of newly diagnosed ones. Favoring TRBV28, TRBJ1-2 and TRBJ2-5 was a feature seen in persistent disease.

The CDR3 totals 14 residues. V was pared by 2 bases and J by 5 bases, with 6 bases of the junction left unmatched. CDR1 MNHEY and CDR2 SMNVEV come from the germline V gene (reference sequence). The authors built TCR beta libraries using iRepertoire HTBI primers and Arm-PCR of CDR3 regions. TCRdb fed the multiplex PCR reads into MiXCR, producing one record per CDR3 protein. Here the sample spans roughly 450,000 distinct CDR3 sequences, around 20% being singletons. The chain uses TRBV27 and TRBJ2-7; 7 bases align to TRBD2. Sequences were derived from peripheral blood mononuclear cells (PBMCs), sampled when the disease was refractory, from a patient treated with antithyroid drugs. The sequence derives from a female donor with Graves disease. In DNA form, the CDR3 reads TGTGCCAGCAGTTTAGAGGGAGGGCCGGACGAGCAGTACTTC. Protein product: CASSLEGGPDEQYF.